This T cell receptor beta chain originates from a study of CXCR3-negative and CXCR3-positive naive CD8 T cells. Looking at the study overall: With about 1.5 +/- 0.3 million reads per library, the TRB reads numbered about 135 million in total.

In preparing the TRB cDNA libraries, 5' RACE with UMI labels was used. For each CDR3 protein, TCRdb gives one entry from its re-call of the 5' RACE reads, without DNA. The sample has about 40,000 distinct CDR3 sequences; the top ten hold approximately 8%. From germline, CDR1 is SEHNR and CDR2 FQNEAQ (reference sequence). CDR3 length: 14 residues. The TCR comes from a human donor in good health. Some clones in this sample may be carry-over from other donors' samples. Input material: memory CD8+ T cells from blood. This chain connects TRBV7-9 to TRBJ1-1. The CDR3 loop is CASSELTPNTEAFF.